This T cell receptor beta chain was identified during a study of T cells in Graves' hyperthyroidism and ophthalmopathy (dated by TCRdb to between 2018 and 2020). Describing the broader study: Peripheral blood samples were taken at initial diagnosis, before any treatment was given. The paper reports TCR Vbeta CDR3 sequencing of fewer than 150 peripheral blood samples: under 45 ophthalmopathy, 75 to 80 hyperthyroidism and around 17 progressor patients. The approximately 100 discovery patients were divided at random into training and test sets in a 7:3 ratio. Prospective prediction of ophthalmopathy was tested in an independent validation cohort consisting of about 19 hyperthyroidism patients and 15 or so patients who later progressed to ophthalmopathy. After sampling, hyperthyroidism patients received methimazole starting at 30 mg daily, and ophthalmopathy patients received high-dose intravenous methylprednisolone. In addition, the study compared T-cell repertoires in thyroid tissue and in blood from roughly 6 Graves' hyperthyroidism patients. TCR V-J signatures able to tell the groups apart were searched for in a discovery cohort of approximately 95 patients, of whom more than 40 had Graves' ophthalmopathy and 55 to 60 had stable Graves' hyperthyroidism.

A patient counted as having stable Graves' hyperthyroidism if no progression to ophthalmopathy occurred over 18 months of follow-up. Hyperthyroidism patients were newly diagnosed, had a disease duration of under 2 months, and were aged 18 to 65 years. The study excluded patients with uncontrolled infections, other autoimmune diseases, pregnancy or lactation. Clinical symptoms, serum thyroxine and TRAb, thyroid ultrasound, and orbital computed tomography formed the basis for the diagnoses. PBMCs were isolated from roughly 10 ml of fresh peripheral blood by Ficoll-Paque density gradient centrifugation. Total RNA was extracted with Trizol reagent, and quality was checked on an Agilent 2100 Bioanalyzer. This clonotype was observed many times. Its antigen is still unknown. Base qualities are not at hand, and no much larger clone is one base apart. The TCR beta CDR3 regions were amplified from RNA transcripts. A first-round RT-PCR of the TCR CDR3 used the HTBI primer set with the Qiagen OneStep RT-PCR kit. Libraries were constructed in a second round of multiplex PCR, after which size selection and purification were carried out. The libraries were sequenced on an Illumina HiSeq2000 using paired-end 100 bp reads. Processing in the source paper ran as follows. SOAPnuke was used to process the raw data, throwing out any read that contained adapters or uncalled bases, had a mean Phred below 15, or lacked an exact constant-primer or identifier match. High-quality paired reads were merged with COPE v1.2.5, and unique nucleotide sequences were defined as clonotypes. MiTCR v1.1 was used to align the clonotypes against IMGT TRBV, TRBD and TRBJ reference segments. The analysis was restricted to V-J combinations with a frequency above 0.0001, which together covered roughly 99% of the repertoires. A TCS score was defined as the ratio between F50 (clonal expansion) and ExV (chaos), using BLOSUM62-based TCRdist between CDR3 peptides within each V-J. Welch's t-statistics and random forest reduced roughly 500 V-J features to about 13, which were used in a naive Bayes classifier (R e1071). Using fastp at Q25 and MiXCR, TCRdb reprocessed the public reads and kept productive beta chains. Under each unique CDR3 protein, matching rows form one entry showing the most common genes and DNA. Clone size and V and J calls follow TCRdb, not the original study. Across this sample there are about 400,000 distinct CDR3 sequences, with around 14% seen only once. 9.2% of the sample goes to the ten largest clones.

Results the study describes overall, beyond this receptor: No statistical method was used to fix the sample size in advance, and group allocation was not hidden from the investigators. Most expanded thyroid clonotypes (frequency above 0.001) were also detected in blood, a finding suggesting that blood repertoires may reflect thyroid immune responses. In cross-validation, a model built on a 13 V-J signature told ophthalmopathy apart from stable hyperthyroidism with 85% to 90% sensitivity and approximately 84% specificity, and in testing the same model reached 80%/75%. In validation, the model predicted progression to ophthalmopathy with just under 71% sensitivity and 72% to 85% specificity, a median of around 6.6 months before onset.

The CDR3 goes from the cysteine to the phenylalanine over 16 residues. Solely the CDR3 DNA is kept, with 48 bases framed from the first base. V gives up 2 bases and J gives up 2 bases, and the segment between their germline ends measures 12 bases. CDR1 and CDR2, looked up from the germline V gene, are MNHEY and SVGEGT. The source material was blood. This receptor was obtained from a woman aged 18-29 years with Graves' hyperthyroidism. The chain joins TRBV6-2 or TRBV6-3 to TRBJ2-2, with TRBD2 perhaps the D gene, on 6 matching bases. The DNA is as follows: TGTGCCAGCAGTTACGCGCGGGAAATAAACACCGGGGAGCTGTTTTTT. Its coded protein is CASSYAREINTGELFF.